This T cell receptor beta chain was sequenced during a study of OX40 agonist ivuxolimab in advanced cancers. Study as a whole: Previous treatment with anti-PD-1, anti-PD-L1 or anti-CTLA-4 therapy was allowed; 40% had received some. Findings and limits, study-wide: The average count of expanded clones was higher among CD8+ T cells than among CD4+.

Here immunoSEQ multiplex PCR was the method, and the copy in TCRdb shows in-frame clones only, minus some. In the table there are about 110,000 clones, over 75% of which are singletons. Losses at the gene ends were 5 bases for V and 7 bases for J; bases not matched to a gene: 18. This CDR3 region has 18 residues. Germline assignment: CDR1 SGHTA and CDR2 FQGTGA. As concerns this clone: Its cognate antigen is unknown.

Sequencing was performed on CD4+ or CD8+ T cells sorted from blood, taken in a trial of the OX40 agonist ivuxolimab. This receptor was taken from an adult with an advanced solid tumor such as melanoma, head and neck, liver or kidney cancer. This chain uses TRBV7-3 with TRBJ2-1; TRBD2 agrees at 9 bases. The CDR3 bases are TGTGCCAGCAGCCCAAGGGGTAGCGGGGGATCCGGGTTAAATGAGCAGTTCTTC. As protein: CASSPRGSGGSGLNEQFF.